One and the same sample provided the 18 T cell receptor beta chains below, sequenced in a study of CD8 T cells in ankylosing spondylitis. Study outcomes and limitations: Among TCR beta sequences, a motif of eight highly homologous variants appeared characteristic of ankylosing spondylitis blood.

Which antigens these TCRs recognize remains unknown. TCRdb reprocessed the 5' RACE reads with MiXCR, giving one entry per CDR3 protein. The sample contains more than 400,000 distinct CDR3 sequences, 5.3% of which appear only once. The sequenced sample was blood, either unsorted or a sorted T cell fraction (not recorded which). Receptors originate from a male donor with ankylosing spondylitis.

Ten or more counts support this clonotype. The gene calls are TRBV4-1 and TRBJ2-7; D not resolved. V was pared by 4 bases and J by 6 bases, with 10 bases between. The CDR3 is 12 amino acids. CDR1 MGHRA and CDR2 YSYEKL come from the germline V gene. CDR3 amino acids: CASSPYGGEQYF. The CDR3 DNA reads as TGCGCCAGCAGCCCCTATGGTGGCGAGCAGTACTTC.

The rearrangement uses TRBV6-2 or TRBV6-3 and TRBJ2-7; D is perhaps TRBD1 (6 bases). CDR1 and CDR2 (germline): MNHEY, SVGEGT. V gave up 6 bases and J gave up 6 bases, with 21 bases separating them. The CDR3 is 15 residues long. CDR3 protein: CASSNLDSSFVEQYF. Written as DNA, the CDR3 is TGTGCCAGCAGCAACCTGGACAGTTCTTTTGTCGAGCAGTACTTC.

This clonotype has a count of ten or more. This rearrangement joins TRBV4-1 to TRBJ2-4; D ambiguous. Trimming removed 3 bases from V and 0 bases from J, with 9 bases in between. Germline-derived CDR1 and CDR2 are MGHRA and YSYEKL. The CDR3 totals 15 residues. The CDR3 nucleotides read TGCGCCAGCAGCCATGACATGTTAGCCAAAAACATTCAGTACTTC. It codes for CASSHDMLAKNIQYF.

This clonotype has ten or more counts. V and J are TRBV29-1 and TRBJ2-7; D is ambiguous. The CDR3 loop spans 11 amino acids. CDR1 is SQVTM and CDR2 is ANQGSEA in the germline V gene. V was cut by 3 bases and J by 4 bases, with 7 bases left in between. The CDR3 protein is CSVDTGYEQYF. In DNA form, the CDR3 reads TGCAGCGTTGATACGGGTTACGAGCAGTACTTC.

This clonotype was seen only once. CDR3 amino acids: CATFRETGTTEAFF. The CDR3 region has the DNA TGTGCCACTTTTAGAGAGACAGGGACCACTGAAGCTTTCTTT. The chain recombines TRBV10-3 with TRBJ1-1; 7 nucleotides match TRBD1. Germline V lookup: CDR1 ENHRY, CDR2 SYGVKD. The CDR3 sequence is 14 residues long. The V segment lost 10 bases and the J segment 4 bases; nucleotides outside the gene matches: 12.

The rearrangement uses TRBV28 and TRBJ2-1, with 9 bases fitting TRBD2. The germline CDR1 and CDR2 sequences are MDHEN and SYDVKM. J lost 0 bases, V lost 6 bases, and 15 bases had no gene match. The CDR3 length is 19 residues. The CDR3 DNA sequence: TGTGCCAGCAGCACCCCCATACGCTCAGCGGGGGGCTCCTACAATGAGCAGTTCTTC. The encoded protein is CASSTPIRSAGGSYNEQFF.

The DNA of the CDR3 is TGTGCCAGCAGCGCTCCGGGACAGCTAAATGAAAAACTGTTTTTT. Encoded protein: CASSAPGQLNEKLFF. The chain carries TRBV3-1 and TRBJ1-4; 7 bases fit TRBD1. The trim removed 5 bases at V and 5 bases at J, leaving 8 bases unmatched. Germline V gives CDR1 LGHDT, CDR2 YNNKEL (reference sequence). The CDR3 contains 15 residues.

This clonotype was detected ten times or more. This CDR3 reads CASSLVLAGGFNEQFF. CDR3 nucleotide sequence: TGCGCCAGCAGCTTGGTGCTAGCGGGGGGTTTCAATGAGCAGTTCTTC. The rearrangement links TRBV5-1 to TRBJ2-1, with 11 bases aligning to TRBD2. This CDR3 is 16 amino acids long. Germline trimming cut 0 bases from V and 6 bases from J; bases unmatched to any gene: 5. Germline CDR1 reads SGHRS; CDR2 reads YFSETQ. Full variable domain (rest looked up from reference TRBV5-1 and TRBJ2-1): KAGVTQTPRYLIKTRGQQVTLSCSPISGHRSVSWYQQTPGQGLQFLFEYFSETQRNKGNFPGRFSGRQFSNSRSEMNVSTLELGDSALYLCASSLVLAGGFNEQFFGPGTRLTVL.

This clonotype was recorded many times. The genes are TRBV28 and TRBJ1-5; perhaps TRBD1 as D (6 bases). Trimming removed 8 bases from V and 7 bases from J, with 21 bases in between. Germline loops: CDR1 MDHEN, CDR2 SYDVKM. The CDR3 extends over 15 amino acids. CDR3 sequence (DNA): TGTGCCAGCTCCCCGGGTGGGACACCAAGACAGCCCCAGCATTTT. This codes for CASSPGGTPRQPQHF.

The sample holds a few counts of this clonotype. This CDR3 reads CASSEAVKYNEQFF. CDR3 DNA sequence: TGTGCCAGCAGTGAAGCTGTAAAGTACAATGAGCAGTTCTTC. The V call is TRBV2, the J call TRBJ2-1; the D is unclear. The germline CDR1 and CDR2 sequences are SNHLY and FYNNEI. This CDR3 comprises 14 residues. The V gene lost 0 bases and the J gene lost 4 bases, with 7 bases spanning the gap.

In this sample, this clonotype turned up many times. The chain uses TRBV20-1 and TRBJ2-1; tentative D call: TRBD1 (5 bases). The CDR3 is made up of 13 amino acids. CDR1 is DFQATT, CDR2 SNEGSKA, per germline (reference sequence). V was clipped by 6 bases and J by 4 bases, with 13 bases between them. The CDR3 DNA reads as TGCAGTGCCGACACCACAGGATACAATGAGCAGTTCTTC. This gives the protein CSADTTGYNEQFF.

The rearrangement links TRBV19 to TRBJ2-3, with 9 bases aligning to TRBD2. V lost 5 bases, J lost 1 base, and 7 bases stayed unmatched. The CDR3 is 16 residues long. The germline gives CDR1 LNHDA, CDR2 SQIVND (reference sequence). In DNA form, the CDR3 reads TGTGCCAGTAGTTGGGCGGGGGGGTCTCGCACAGATACGCAGTATTTT. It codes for CASSWAGGSRTDTQYF.

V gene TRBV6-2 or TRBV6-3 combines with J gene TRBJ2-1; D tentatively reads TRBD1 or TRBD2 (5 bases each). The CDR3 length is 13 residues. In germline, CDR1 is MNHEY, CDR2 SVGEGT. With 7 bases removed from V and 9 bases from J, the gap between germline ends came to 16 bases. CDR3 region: CASNPGTPPEQFF. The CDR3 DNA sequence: TGTGCCAGCAACCCTGGGACCCCGCCTGAGCAGTTCTTC.

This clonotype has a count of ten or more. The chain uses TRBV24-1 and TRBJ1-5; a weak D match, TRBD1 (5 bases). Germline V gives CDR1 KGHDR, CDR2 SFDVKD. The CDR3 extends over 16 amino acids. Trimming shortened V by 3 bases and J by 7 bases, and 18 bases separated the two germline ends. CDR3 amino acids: CATSDPSGGTDQPQHF. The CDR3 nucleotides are TGTGCCACCAGTGATCCTTCGGGGGGGACCGACCAGCCCCAGCATTTT.

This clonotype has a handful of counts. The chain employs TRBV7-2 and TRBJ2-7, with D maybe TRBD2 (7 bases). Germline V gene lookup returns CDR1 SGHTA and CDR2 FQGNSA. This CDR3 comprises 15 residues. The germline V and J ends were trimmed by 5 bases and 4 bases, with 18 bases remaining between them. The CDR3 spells CASSTRGGVGYEQYF. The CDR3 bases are TGTGCCAGCAGCACCCGAGGGGGGGTTGGGTACGAGCAGTACTTC.

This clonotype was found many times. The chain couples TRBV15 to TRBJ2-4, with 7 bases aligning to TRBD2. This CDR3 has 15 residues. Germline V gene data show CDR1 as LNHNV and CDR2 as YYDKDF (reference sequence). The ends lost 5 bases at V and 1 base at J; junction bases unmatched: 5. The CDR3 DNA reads TGTGCCACCAGCCGACTAGCATCTGCCAAAAACATTCAGTACTTC. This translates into CATSRLASAKNIQYF.

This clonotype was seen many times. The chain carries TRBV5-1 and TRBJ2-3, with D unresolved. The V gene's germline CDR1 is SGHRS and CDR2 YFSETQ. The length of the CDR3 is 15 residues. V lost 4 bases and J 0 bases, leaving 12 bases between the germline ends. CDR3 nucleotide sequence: TGCGCCAGCAGCATAGCCTCGATTAGCACAGATACGCAGTATTTT. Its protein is CASSIASISTDTQYF.

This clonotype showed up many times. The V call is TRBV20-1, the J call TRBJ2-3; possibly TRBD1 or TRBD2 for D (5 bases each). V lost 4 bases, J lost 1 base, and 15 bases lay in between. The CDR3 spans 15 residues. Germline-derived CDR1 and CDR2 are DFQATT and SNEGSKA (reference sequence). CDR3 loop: CSATARGTGTDTQYF. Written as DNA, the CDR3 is TGCAGTGCTACCGCCAGAGGGACGGGCACAGATACGCAGTATTTT.